What follows are 3 T cell receptor beta chains derived from one specimen sequenced in a study of blood T cells in healthy people across ages. Through a sample-barcoded 5' primer and a J-beta primer mix, a second PCR was run for about 6 to 12 cycles. MiXCR, run by TCRdb on the 5' RACE reads, gives a single entry per CDR3 protein. The sample comprises approximately 900,000 distinct CDR3 sequences, almost 30% of which are singletons, and roughly 10% rests with the top ten. These same records also appear under a second study, on T cells of mothers and their children.

Sequenced: blood. The receptors originated from a woman in her 40s in good health.

This clonotype was recorded a few times. The CDR3 loop reads CSASYDGVQPQHF. The DNA for the CDR3 is TGCAGTGCTAGTTACGATGGGGTACAGCCCCAGCATTTT. V is TRBV20-1 and J is TRBJ1-5, with D unclear. The V gene's germline CDR1 is DFQATT and CDR2 SNEGSKA (reference sequence). CDR3 length equals 13 residues. Trimming stripped 3 bases from V and 7 bases from J, with 13 bases between.

This clonotype showed up many times. V and J are TRBV28 and TRBJ1-1; the D is unclear. The V gene's germline CDR1 is MDHEN and CDR2 SYDVKM. This CDR3 has 14 residues. V lost 2 bases, J lost 4 bases, and 11 bases lay in between. CDR3 protein: CASSLPLTGTEAFF. The CDR3, as DNA: TGTGCCAGCAGTTTACCCCTCACGGGCACTGAAGCTTTCTTT. Supplemented by reference TRBV28 and TRBJ1-1, the full variable domain reads DVKVTQSSRYLVKRTGEKVFLECVQDMDHENMFWYRQDPGLGLRLIYFSYDVKMKEKGDIPEGYSVSREKKERFSLILESASTNQTSMYLCASSLPLTGTEAFFGQGTRLTVV.

This clonotype has a handful of counts. An end of the junction does not agree with germline; a read error may underlie this. V and J are TRBV2 and TRBJ2-4; D possibly matches TRBD1 or TRBD2 (5 bases each). Germline V gene data show CDR1 as SNHLY and CDR2 as FYNNEI. This CDR3 has 15 residues. DNA of the CDR3: TGTGCCAGCAGCGAAGTTCGGGGCTGGCGGAACATTCAGTACTTC. It is translated as CASSEVRGWRNIQYF. The entire variable domain, with the rest obtained from reference TRBV2 and TRBJ2-4, is as follows: EPEVTQTPSHQVTQMGQEVILRCVPISNHLYFYWYRQILGQKVEFLVSFYNNEISEKSEIFDDQFSVERPDGSNFTLKIRSTKLEDSAMYFCASSEVRGWRNIQYFGAGTRLSVL.